Below, 28 T cell receptor beta chains from the same sample are listed, as sequenced in a study of identical twins. TCRdb independently ran MiXCR on the 5' RACE reads; one entry per CDR3 protein. The sample gives under 300,000 distinct CDR3 sequences, 11% to 15% of which show up once; 7% to 9.5% is in the top ten. Material for sequencing was memory (CD45RO+) T cells sorted from blood. These receptors all come from a woman between 18 and 30 years old in good health.

This clonotype was seen only a few times. The J gene is TRBJ2-5, the V gene TRBV7-6, with 13 bases that match TRBD2. From germline, CDR1 is SGHVS and CDR2 FNYEAQ. The CDR3 loop spans 15 amino acids. J was trimmed by 2 bases and V by 6 bases; bases with no gene match: 3. Here the CDR3 DNA reads TGTGCCAGCAGGGGACTAGCGGGGCAACAAGAGACCCAGTACTTC. It encodes CASRGLAGQQETQYF. The full variable domain, in which reference TRBV7-6 and TRBJ2-5 provide the parts outside the CDR3, is GAGVSQSPRYKVTKRGQDVALRCDPISGHVSLYWYRQALGQGPEFLTYFNYEAQQDKSGLPNDRFSAERPEGSISTLTIQRTEQRDSAMYRCASRGLAGQQETQYFGPGTRLLVL.

CDR3 DNA sequence: TGCGCCAGCAGCTTGTTTATCACAGGGGATGGCGAGCAGTACTTC. Protein product: CASSLFITGDGEQYF. The chain employs TRBV5-1 and TRBJ2-7; 7 nucleotides match TRBD1. Germline loops: CDR1 SGHRS, CDR2 YFSETQ. The CDR3 totals 15 residues. Losses at the gene ends were 1 base for V and 6 bases for J; bases not matched to a gene: 10.

The chain has TRBV7-2 and TRBJ2-2; maybe TRBD2 (5 bases). This CDR3 comprises 16 residues. Trimming shortened V by 2 bases and J by 3 bases, and 13 bases separated the two germline ends. CDR1 is SGHTA and CDR2 is FQGNSA in the germline V gene. The CDR3 protein is CASSLTRASHTGELFF. The CDR3 DNA is TGTGCCAGCAGCTTAACGCGGGCTAGCCACACCGGGGAGCTGTTTTTT.

This clonotype was seen a few times. The CDR3, as DNA: TGTGCCAGCAGCCGCCACTACGGGGAGCTGTTTTTT. Protein sequence: CASSRHYGELFF. The chain uses TRBV12-3 or TRBV12-4 and TRBJ2-2; D gene ambiguous. Deletions cut 6 bases from V and 7 bases from J, with 9 bases between. This CDR3 is 12 amino acids long.

V and J are TRBV7-2 and TRBJ1-2; D is unclear. Germline assignment: CDR1 SGHTA and CDR2 FQGNSA. The CDR3 is 13 residues long. Trimming removed 2 bases from V and 6 bases from J, with 10 bases in between. In DNA, the CDR3 is TGTGCCAGCAGCTTACAACAGAGAGATGGCTACACCTTC. Translation: CASSLQQRDGYTF.

The rearrangement joins TRBV6-1 to TRBJ2-7; maybe TRBD1 (5 bases). V was clipped by 5 bases and J by 5 bases, with 16 bases between them. Germline V lookup: CDR1 MNHNS, CDR2 SASEGT. This CDR3 region has 14 residues. DNA of the CDR3: TGTGCCAGCAGTCCGGCTCAGGGTATCCACGAGCAGTACTTC. Translating gives CASSPAQGIHEQYF.

This chain links TRBV11-2 with TRBJ2-7; no definite D call. Between the trimmed V and J ends, which lost 4 bases and 0 bases, there was a span of 13 bases. Germline-derived CDR1 and CDR2 are SGHAT and FQNNGV. This CDR3 region has 15 residues. For the CDR3, the DNA is TGTGCCAGCAGCTCAACCTGGGGAAGCTCCTACGAGCAGTACTTC. It yields the protein CASSSTWGSSYEQYF.

This clonotype was counted many times. V usage is TRBV7-2 and J usage is TRBJ2-5, with TRBD2 identical over 7 bases. V lost 5 bases and J lost 5; bases outside the gene matches: 5. Germline CDR1 and CDR2: SGHTA and FQGNSA. The CDR3 is 13 residues long. The CDR3 DNA follows: TGTGCCAGCAGCATCCTGGGAGGGGAGACCCAGTACTTC. As protein: CASSILGGETQYF.

This clonotype was found many times. The chain employs TRBV29-1 and TRBJ2-7; D gene uncertain. Germline V gene sequence: CDR1 SQVTM, CDR2 ANQGSEA. Trimming shortened V by 4 bases and J by 2 bases, and 9 bases separated the two germline ends. There are 12 residues in the CDR3. CDR3 region: CSVGTNPYEQYF. CDR3 nucleotide sequence: TGCAGCGTTGGGACGAACCCCTACGAGCAGTACTTC.

The rearrangement links TRBV7-9 to TRBJ2-3, with D perhaps matching TRBD2 (6 bases). The germline V gene encodes CDR1 SEHNR and CDR2 FQNEAQ (reference sequence). The CDR3 runs 15 residues. The V and J ends lost 3 bases and 1 base respectively, with 11 bases between them. Written as DNA, the CDR3 is TGTGCCAGCAGCTTCGCGGCTAGCGGCACAGATACGCAGTATTTT. Translated, it gives CASSFAASGTDTQYF.

This clonotype was counted a few times. The rearrangement uses TRBV2 and TRBJ1-1; D remains unclear. V dropped 11 bases and J dropped 0 bases, with 13 bases sitting between them. CDR3 length: 13 amino acids. Looked up from germline, CDR1 is SNHLY and CDR2 is FYNNEI. The chain's CDR3 is CAGTIGLNTEAFF. The CDR3 DNA is TGTGCCGGAACGATCGGGTTGAACACTGAAGCTTTCTTT.

Only a few counts were recorded for this clonotype. The chain couples TRBV12-3 or TRBV12-4 to TRBJ1-3, with D unclear. CDR3 size: 12 residues. Trimming shortened V by 8 bases and J by 9 bases, and 14 bases separated the two germline ends. CDR3 DNA: TGTGCCAGCCGGAGAGGCTCCACCACCATATATTTT. It codes for CASRRGSTTIYF.

The chain combines TRBV30 with TRBJ2-1, with 16 bases fitting TRBD2. Germline-derived CDR1 and CDR2 are GTSNPN and SVGIG (reference sequence). J was trimmed by 8 bases and V by 4 bases; bases with no gene match: 5. CDR3 size: 15 residues. CDR3 sequence (DNA): TGTGCCTGGACCCCGGGACTAGCGGGAGGGGATGAGCAGTTCTTC. Its protein product is CAWTPGLAGGDEQFF.

In its sample, this clonotype was seen many times. This chain joins TRBV25-1 and TRBJ2-1; no clear D. In germline, CDR1 is MGHDK, CDR2 SYGVNS. This CDR3 contains 14 residues. Trimming left V 2 bases short and J 4 bases short, with 9 bases between. The chain's CDR3 is CASSENTEYNEQFF. CDR3 bases: TGTGCCAGCAGTGAAAATACGGAGTACAATGAGCAGTTCTTC.

The chain has TRBV20-1 and TRBJ2-7; 12 nucleotides agree with TRBD2. Unmatched junction bases numbered 6, after V lost 6 bases and J lost 0 bases. The CDR3 length is 15 residues. CDR1 and CDR2 from the germline V gene are DFQATT and SNEGSKA (reference sequence). In DNA form, the CDR3 reads TGCAGTGCCCTAACTAGCGGGGGGACCTCCTACGAGCAGTACTTC. As protein: CSALTSGGTSYEQYF.

This clonotype was found a few times. The chain carries TRBV3-1 and TRBJ1-6; unclear D gene. The CDR3 is made up of 13 amino acids. Germline V CDR1 and CDR2: LGHDT, YNNKEL (reference sequence). V was trimmed by 4 bases and J by 8 bases, leaving 9 bases between them. In DNA, the CDR3 is TGTGCCAGCAGCCTCAACAGCGATTCACCCCTCCACTTT. It codes for CASSLNSDSPLHF.

This clonotype was seen more than once but under ten times. The V gene is TRBV7-9, the J gene TRBJ1-2; D remains ambiguous. Germline loops: CDR1 SEHNR, CDR2 FQNEAQ (reference sequence). V was cut by 5 bases and J by 8 bases, with 12 bases left in between. The CDR3 loop spans 12 amino acids. The CDR3 here is CASSPQASGYTF. The CDR3, as DNA: TGTGCCAGCAGCCCCCAGGCTTCGGGCTACACCTTC.

The chain combines TRBV7-3 with TRBJ1-1; D remains unclear. With 3 bases removed from V and 4 bases from J, the gap between germline ends came to 9 bases. CDR1 is SGHTA, CDR2 FQGTGA, per germline. The CDR3 is 13 residues long. Here the CDR3 reads CASSFAQATEAFF. The CDR3 DNA reads TGTGCCAGCAGCTTCGCCCAGGCCACTGAAGCTTTCTTT.

At least ten counts were recorded for this clonotype. V and J are TRBV5-5 and TRBJ2-7, with 14 bases matching TRBD2. The trim removed 1 base at V and 3 bases at J, leaving 9 bases unmatched. This CDR3 spans 18 amino acids. The germline V gene encodes CDR1 SGHKS and CDR2 YYEKEE (reference sequence). The CDR3 loop is CASSLLPGLAGVFYEQYF. CDR3 nucleotide sequence: TGTGCCAGCAGCTTGTTACCGGGACTAGCGGGAGTCTTCTACGAGCAGTACTTC.

The chain has TRBV20-1 and TRBJ2-5; D is undetermined. The CDR3 length is 13 residues. V was pared by 4 bases and J by 0 bases, with 9 bases between. Germline CDR1 reads DFQATT; CDR2 reads SNEGSKA (reference sequence). The chain's CDR3 is CSAIQPYQETQYF. DNA of the CDR3: TGCAGTGCTATACAACCGTACCAAGAGACCCAGTACTTC.

This clonotype was seen a handful of times. The V gene is TRBV7-8, the J gene TRBJ1-5; no clear D. The germline V and J ends were trimmed by 0 bases and 4 bases, with 4 bases remaining between them. The CDR3 length is 13 residues. Germline values: CDR1 SGHVS, CDR2 FQNEAQ. This CDR3 is CASSLAKNQPQHF. The DNA for the CDR3 is TGTGCCAGCAGCTTAGCGAAAAATCAGCCCCAGCATTTT.

V is TRBV15 and J is TRBJ2-1; TRBD2 aligns across 8 bases. Germline loops: CDR1 LNHNV, CDR2 YYDKDF (reference sequence). The CDR3 covers 16 residues. Trimming removed 1 base from V and 8 bases from J; junction bases left unmatched: 10. Here the CDR3 reads CATSRGTSWVGDEQFF. The CDR3 DNA sequence: TGTGCCACCAGCAGAGGGACTAGCTGGGTGGGTGATGAGCAGTTCTTC.

This clonotype has a handful of counts. V gene TRBV10-2 combines with J gene TRBJ1-1; D is possibly TRBD1 (5 bases). This CDR3 has 13 residues. V was clipped by 4 bases and J by 1 base, with 7 bases between them. The germline CDR1 and CDR2 sequences are WSHSY and SAAADI. The CDR3 loop reads CASSGGTNTEAFF. The CDR3 nucleotides read TGCGCCAGCAGTGGGGGCACGAACACTGAAGCTTTCTTT.

Written as DNA, the CDR3 is TGTGCCATCAGTGAGGCACTTCCAGGTACCTATGGCTACACCTTC. Translating gives CAISEALPGTYGYTF. The J gene is TRBJ1-2, the V gene TRBV10-3; D ambiguous. The CDR3 loop spans 15 amino acids. V was clipped by 2 bases and J by 4 bases, with 14 bases between them. CDR1 is ENHRY, CDR2 SYGVKD, per germline.

The chain joins TRBV12-3 or TRBV12-4 to TRBJ2-7, with 8 positions matching TRBD1. V shed 6 bases, J shed 4 bases, and the junction held 11 bases outside the gene matches. This CDR3 contains 15 residues. CDR3 DNA sequence: TGTGCCAGCAGCCCCTCCGGGACAGGCCGTTACGAGCAGTACTTC. Its translation is CASSPSGTGRYEQYF.

The sample holds a few counts of this clonotype. The chain has TRBV12-3 or TRBV12-4 and TRBJ1-2; 8 bases are shared with TRBD1. The CDR3 spans 13 residues. V lost 5 bases, J lost 4 bases, and 3 bases stayed unmatched. As DNA, the CDR3 is TGTGCCAGCAGTCCGGACAGGGCCTATGGCTACACCTTC. Translation gives CASSPDRAYGYTF.

This clonotype has at least ten counts. The rearrangement joins TRBV11-3 to TRBJ2-1; D perhaps matches TRBD2 (6 bases). The CDR3 spans 18 residues. Trimming stripped 2 bases from V and 3 bases from J, with 20 bases between. The germline gives CDR1 SGHNT, CDR2 YENEEA. The CDR3 here is CASSLKGGAEGIYNEQFF. The DNA for the CDR3 is TGTGCCAGCAGCTTAAAGGGTGGGGCGGAGGGAATCTACAATGAGCAGTTCTTC.

This clonotype was counted many times. The chain has TRBV20-1 and TRBJ2-3; perhaps TRBD1 as D (7 bases). This CDR3 has 14 residues. CDR1 and CDR2 from the germline V gene are DFQATT and SNEGSKA (reference sequence). Trimming took off 6 bases at V and 3 bases at J, with 16 bases between the two ends. This CDR3 reads CSAPGGSATDTQYF. The DNA for the CDR3 is TGCAGTGCCCCAGGGGGGAGTGCGACAGATACGCAGTATTTT.